These 30 T cell receptor beta chains share one sample of origin, sequenced in a study of T cell responses to AZD1222 COVID-19 vaccine. Clones were read by immunoSEQ multiplex PCR, and TCRdb kept only the in-frame ones, dropping some. Found here are around 85,000 clones, roughly nine tenths of them singletons; the top ten hold over 1.1%. The sequencing used peripheral blood, collected 28 days after the second AZD1222 dose. These receptors originate from an adult who received the AZD1222 COVID-19 vaccine.

The chain employs TRBV14 and TRBJ2-7; the match to TRBD1 covers 7 bases. Germline lookup yields CDR1 SGHDN and CDR2 FVKESK. V shed 8 bases and J 3 bases; nucleotides not matched to a gene: 7. CDR3 length: 13 amino acids. The DNA of the CDR3 is TGTGCCAGCCGGGACAGTAAGAACTACGAGCAGTACTTC. Residues: CASRDSKNYEQYF.

The chain has TRBV16 and TRBJ1-2, with D possibly matching TRBD1 (5 bases). Germline V lookup: CDR1 KGHSY, CDR2 FQNENV. V was cut by 5 bases and J by 2 bases, with 12 bases left in between. The CDR3 spans 14 residues. This CDR3 is CASSIGEGNYGYTF. The CDR3 coding sequence is TGTGCCAGCAGCATCGGTGAGGGGAACTATGGCTACACCTTC.

The V and J genes are TRBV4-1 and TRBJ2-1; D possibly corresponds to TRBD2 (7 bases). From germline, CDR1 is MGHRA and CDR2 YSYEKL. V was pared by 0 bases and J by 8 bases, with 17 bases between. The CDR3 totals 16 residues. CDR3 residues: CASSQEGRGAFHEQFF. The CDR3 nucleotides are TGCGCCAGCAGCCAAGAAGGTCGGGGGGCCTTCCATGAGCAGTTCTTC.

The V gene is TRBV7-2, the J gene TRBJ1-5; 9 bases are shared with TRBD1. The germline CDR1 and CDR2 sequences are SGHTA and FQGNSA. This CDR3 is built from 14 residues. V dropped 0 bases and J dropped 10; count of bases not matched to a gene: 4. CDR3 nucleotide sequence: TGTGCCAGCAGCTTAGCGGGGACAGGGAACCCCCAGCATTTT. Residues: CASSLAGTGNPQHF.

The chain joins TRBV19 to TRBJ1-1, with D maybe TRBD1 (6 bases). CDR3 length: 11 residues. Germline V CDR1 and CDR2: LNHDA, SQIVND (reference sequence). Trimming pared 7 bases from V and 8 bases from J, leaving 11 bases between. In DNA form, the CDR3 reads TGTGCCAGTACCCCCGGGACAGAAGCTTTCTTT. Protein sequence: CASTPGTEAFF.

The chain recombines TRBV30 with TRBJ1-4; D is possibly TRBD1 (6 bases). Deletions cut 2 bases from V and 5 bases from J, with 15 bases between. The CDR3 runs to 15 residues. Per germline, CDR1 GTSNPN and CDR2 SVGIG (reference sequence). The CDR3 loop reads CAWSLQGSRNEKLFF. The DNA of the CDR3 is TGTGCCTGGAGTCTCCAGGGGAGCAGGAATGAAAAACTGTTTTTT.

This clone was seen more than once but under ten times. The chain is built from TRBV5-5 and TRBJ2-2, with a weak D call TRBD1 (5 bases). CDR3 length equals 12 residues. Deletions cut 4 bases from V and 4 bases from J, with 5 bases between. In germline, CDR1 is SGHKS, CDR2 YYEKEE (reference sequence). DNA of the CDR3: TGTGCCAGCAGCCAGGGCACCGGGGAGCTGTTTTTT. It yields the protein CASSQGTGELFF.

The rearrangement uses TRBV10-3 and TRBJ2-7; 10 nucleotides match TRBD1. CDR1 is ENHRY, CDR2 SYGVKD, per germline. This CDR3 is built from 15 residues. The V and J ends lost 2 bases and 3 bases, in that order; junction bases with no gene match: 4. Here the CDR3 DNA reads TGTGCCATCAGTGAGGGGGGACAGGGGTTCTACGAGCAGTACTTC. Amino acids: CAISEGGQGFYEQYF.

The chain carries TRBV30 and TRBJ2-3; TRBD1 agrees at 8 bases. The CDR3 has 14 residues. Germline V CDR1 and CDR2: GTSNPN, SVGIG (reference sequence). V dropped 2 bases and J dropped 1; count of bases not matched to a gene: 2. The CDR3 protein is CAWSSQGGTDTQYF. In nucleotides, the CDR3 is TGTGCCTGGAGTTCACAGGGGGGCACAGATACGCAGTATTTT.

The chain uses TRBV30 and TRBJ2-7; 7 nucleotides align to TRBD1. Germline V gene lookup returns CDR1 GTSNPN and CDR2 SVGIG (reference sequence). The CDR3 runs 13 residues. The ends lost 2 bases at V and 2 bases at J; junction bases unmatched: 3. The CDR3 is CAWSHRGPYEQYF. The CDR3 DNA is TGTGCCTGGAGTCACAGGGGACCCTACGAGCAGTACTTC.

The rearrangement links TRBV2 to TRBJ1-1, with D unclear. Germline V gives CDR1 SNHLY, CDR2 FYNNEI. Between the trimmed V and J ends, which lost 0 bases and 1 base, there was a span of 3 bases. The CDR3 extends over 13 amino acids. The CDR3 is CASSEAWNTEAFF. The CDR3 coding sequence is TGTGCCAGCAGTGAAGCTTGGAACACTGAAGCTTTCTTT.

V usage is TRBV5-1 and J usage is TRBJ2-2; 7 bases agree with TRBD2. There are 17 residues in the CDR3. V lost 1 base and J lost 1; bases outside the gene matches: 7. CDR1 is SGHRS and CDR2 is YFSETQ in the germline V gene. The CDR3: CASSLHTGGKNTGELFF. In nucleotides, the CDR3 is TGCGCCAGCAGCTTGCACACGGGGGGTAAGAACACCGGGGAGCTGTTTTTT.

The CDR3 coding sequence is TGTGCCAGCAGCGTAGAGATCGGGGCAGACACCGGGGAGCTGTTTTTT. Its protein product is CASSVEIGADTGELFF. V gene TRBV9 combines with J gene TRBJ2-2; D may correspond to TRBD1 or TRBD2 (5 bases each). The CDR3 runs to 16 residues. Between the trimmed V and J ends, which lost 0 bases and 3 bases, there was a span of 12 bases. Germline CDR1 and CDR2: SGDLS and YYNGEE.

This chain uses TRBV25-1 with TRBJ2-3; possibly TRBD2 for D (7 bases). The germline V gene encodes CDR1 MGHDK and CDR2 SYGVNS. With 0 bases removed from V and 3 bases from J, the gap between germline ends came to 13 bases. There are 16 residues in the CDR3. CDR3 sequence: CASSEYGGALTDTQYF. The CDR3 DNA follows: TGTGCCAGCAGTGAATATGGGGGGGCGCTTACAGATACGCAGTATTTT.

J is TRBJ2-1 and V is TRBV28; D not resolved. Per the germline V gene, CDR1 is MDHEN and CDR2 is SYDVKM. The CDR3 has 14 amino acids. Trimming removed 4 bases from V and 2 bases from J, with 9 bases in between. CDR3 loop: CASSSAWPYNEQFF. CDR3 nucleotides: TGTGCCAGCAGTTCCGCATGGCCCTACAATGAGCAGTTCTTC.

The chain recombines TRBV30 with TRBJ2-7, with 7 nucleotides matching TRBD1. Unmatched junction bases numbered 9, after V lost 2 bases and J lost 2 bases. CDR1 is GTSNPN, CDR2 SVGIG, per germline (reference sequence). CDR3 length: 15 residues. The chain's CDR3 is CAWSPHRGMAYEQYF. DNA of the CDR3: TGTGCCTGGAGTCCACACAGGGGAATGGCCTACGAGCAGTACTTC. The whole variable domain, remainder taken from reference TRBV30 and TRBJ2-7, is SQTIHQWPATLVQPVGSPLSLECTVEGTSNPNLYWYRQAAGRGLQLLFYSVGIGQISSEVPQNLSASRPQDRQFILSSKKLLLSDSGFYLCAWSPHRGMAYEQYFGPGTRLTVT.

This rearrangement joins TRBV18 to TRBJ1-5; D remains ambiguous. V was pared by 2 bases and J by 6 bases, with 8 bases between. Germline V gene data show CDR1 as KGHSH and CDR2 as LQKENI. The CDR3 covers 13 residues. The CDR3 loop is CASSPSGFQPQHF. DNA for the CDR3: TGTGCCAGCTCACCAAGCGGTTTTCAGCCCCAGCATTTT.

V usage is TRBV18 and J usage is TRBJ2-6; the match to TRBD1 covers 7 bases. Germline CDR1 KGHSH, CDR2 LQKENI. The CDR3 covers 19 residues. The J segment lost 0 bases and the V segment lost 6 bases, leaving 14 bases of the junction unmatched. This CDR3 reads CASSARQGLSGSGANVLTF. The CDR3 nucleotides are TGTGCCAGCTCGGCGAGACAGGGCTTATCTGGCTCTGGGGCCAACGTCCTGACTTTC.

This chain connects TRBV5-1 to TRBJ1-6, with TRBD1 as a possible D gene (6 bases). Trimming left V 3 bases short and J 0 bases short, with 16 bases between. The V gene's germline CDR1 is SGHRS and CDR2 YFSETQ. This CDR3 contains 18 residues. The CDR3 region is CASSWGGRGRSYNSPLHF. DNA of the CDR3: TGCGCCAGCAGCTGGGGCGGTCGGGGGCGCTCCTATAATTCACCCCTCCACTTT.

The rearrangement links TRBV12-1 to TRBJ2-1; the DNA was not compared with TRBD2, the D call given in the table. TRBV12-1 is recorded as a pseudogene. The length of the CDR3 is 17 residues. This CDR3 reads CASSWGRGGETRHEQFF. The CDR3 DNA is TGTGCCAGCAGCTGGGGGAGGGGGGGTGAAACCCGCCATGAGCAGTTCTTC.

The rearrangement links TRBV19 to TRBJ2-7, with D perhaps TRBD1 (6 bases). This CDR3 region has 14 residues. Germline-derived CDR1 and CDR2 are LNHDA and SQIVND (reference sequence). V lost 5 bases to trimming and J lost 6 bases, with 17 bases between them. The CDR3 DNA follows: TGTGCCAGTAGTGCCTCACAGGGATTGAGCGAGCAGTACTTC. As protein: CASSASQGLSEQYF. The full variable domain, completed using reference TRBV19 and TRBJ2-7, is DGGITQSPKYLFRKEGQNVTLSCEQNLNHDAMYWYRQDPGQGLRLIYYSQIVNDFQKGDIAEGYSVSREKKESFPLTVTSAQKNPTAFYLCASSASQGLSEQYFGPGTRLTVT.

The chain carries TRBV7-8 and TRBJ2-1, with 10 bases fitting TRBD2. This CDR3 region has 15 residues. V shed 4 bases, J shed 7 bases, and the junction held 7 bases outside the gene matches. Germline V gene sequence: CDR1 SGHVS, CDR2 FQNEAQ. The CDR3 coding sequence is TGTGCCAGCAGCTCCCAGCGGGGGGGCCGTAATGAGCAGTTCTTC. The encoded protein is CASSSQRGGRNEQFF.

This clone was observed a few times. The V call is TRBV19, the J call TRBJ1-2; D unresolved. The CDR3 has 12 amino acids. Germline V gene sequence: CDR1 LNHDA, CDR2 SQIVND (reference sequence). The V end lost 5 bases, the J end lost 4 bases, and 8 bases lay between the germline ends. The CDR3 reads CASSVGAYGYTF. The DNA for the CDR3 is TGTGCCAGTAGTGTAGGAGCCTATGGCTACACCTTC.

The J gene is TRBJ1-4, the V gene TRBV28; D call uncertain. This CDR3 comprises 15 residues. Germline-derived CDR1 and CDR2 are MDHEN and SYDVKM. Between the trimmed V and J ends, which lost 2 bases and 6 bases, there was a span of 13 bases. CDR3 sequence reads: CASSLVGSPYEKLFF. Written as DNA, the CDR3 is TGTGCCAGCAGTTTAGTAGGGAGCCCGTATGAAAAACTGTTTTTT.

The CDR3 loop reads CASSSGQTNTEAFF. Written as DNA, the CDR3 is TGCGCCAGCAGCTCGGGACAGACCAACACTGAAGCTTTCTTT. This chain joins TRBV5-1 and TRBJ1-1, with 7 bases aligning to TRBD1. The CDR3 extends over 14 amino acids. The J segment lost 2 bases and the V segment lost 3 bases, leaving 4 bases of the junction unmatched. Germline-derived CDR1 and CDR2 are SGHRS and YFSETQ.

A single count supports this clone. The chain carries TRBV7-2 and TRBJ2-7, with TRBD2 matching 11 bases. With V trimmed by 3 bases and J by 0 bases, 7 bases remained unmatched. The germline V gene has CDR1 SGHTA and CDR2 FQGNSA. This CDR3 region has 17 residues. The CDR3 spells CASSFRTSGGFSYEQYF. The CDR3 DNA sequence: TGTGCCAGCAGCTTCCGAACTAGCGGGGGATTCTCCTACGAGCAGTACTTC.

The chain carries TRBV11-2 and TRBJ2-2; D not certain. Deletions cut 0 bases from V and 5 bases from J, with 4 bases between. Per the germline V gene, CDR1 is SGHAT and CDR2 is FQNNGV. CDR3 length equals 13 residues. Here the CDR3 DNA reads TGTGCCAGCAGCTTAGAACGGACCGGGGAGCTGTTTTTT. Protein: CASSLERTGELFF.

V usage is TRBV5-1 and J usage is TRBJ1-1; 12 positions match TRBD1. This CDR3 has 16 residues. J lost 5 bases, V lost 4 bases, and 9 bases had no gene match. Germline V gene lookup returns CDR1 SGHRS and CDR2 YFSETQ. CDR3 coding DNA: TGCGCCAGCAGCACGGGACAGGGGGCGCGGGGGACTGAAGCTTTCTTT. Residues: CASSTGQGARGTEAFF.

The chain combines TRBV11-1 with TRBJ2-2; 8 bases are a match to TRBD1. Germline loops: CDR1 SGHAT, CDR2 FQDESV (reference sequence). With V trimmed by 5 bases and J by 6 bases, 11 bases remained unmatched. The CDR3 runs 16 residues. The CDR3, as DNA: TGTGCCAGCAGCACCTGGGACAGGTCGAGTCCCGGGGAGCTGTTTTTT. It translates to CASSTWDRSSPGELFF.

This chain links TRBV7-3 with TRBJ2-3; D is possibly TRBD2 (6 bases). The CDR3 has 15 residues. Germline values: CDR1 SGHTA, CDR2 FQGTGA. V was pared by 5 bases and J by 2 bases, with 14 bases between. CDR3 residues: CASSPLASDTDTQYF. CDR3 DNA sequence: TGTGCCAGCAGCCCCCTTGCTAGCGACACAGATACGCAGTATTTT.